This T cell receptor (beta chain) derives from a study of cytomegalovirus exposure and HLA in healthy donors. Findings and caveats of the study: Rarity held for most TCR sequences, but there were some public TCRs that occurred in many donors.

V lost 7 bases, J lost 0 bases, and 13 bases lay in between. CDR3 length: 15 residues. From germline, CDR1 is LNHDA and CDR2 SQIVND (reference sequence). Here immunoSEQ multiplex PCR was the method, and the copy in TCRdb shows in-frame clones only, minus some. The sample carries over 65,000 clones, about 93% recorded once. About this clone: The antigen is unknown.

The receptor comes from a woman aged 18-29 years in good health and CMV-seropositive. V usage is TRBV19 and J usage is TRBJ2-1, with D perhaps TRBD2 (6 bases). The sample was PBMCs. CDR3 in amino acids: CASKTGTYSYNEQFF. CDR3 sequence (DNA): TGTGCCAGTAAGACCGGGACTTACTCCTACAATGAGCAGTTCTTC.